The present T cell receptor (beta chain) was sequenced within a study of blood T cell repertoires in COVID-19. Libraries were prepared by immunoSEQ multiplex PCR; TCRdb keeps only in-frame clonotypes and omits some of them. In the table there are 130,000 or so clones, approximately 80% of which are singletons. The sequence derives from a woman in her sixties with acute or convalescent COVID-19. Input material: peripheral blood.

CDR3 residues: CASGRNRDSSKALHF. The CDR3 nucleotides read TGTGCCAGCGGAAGGAACCGGGACTCTTCTAAGGCCCTCCACTTT. V gene TRBV27 combines with J gene TRBJ1-6; weak D call: TRBD1 (5 bases). The germline gives CDR1 MNHEY, CDR2 SMNVEV (reference sequence). CDR3 length equals 15 residues. Trimming took off 8 bases at V and 14 bases at J, with 25 bases between the two ends.